The present entry profiles one T cell receptor (beta chain) with its context. V lost 1 base and J 6 bases, leaving 9 bases between the germline ends. The CDR3 is made up of 13 amino acids. Germline V gene sequence: CDR1 ENHRY, CDR2 SYGVKD. These data belong to a study of blood T cell repertoires in COVID-19. At the level of the study: COVID-19 samples from acute and convalescent phases originated in the United States, Italy and Spain. Sample material is recorded as cDNA or gDNA derived from T cells, B-cell-depleted T cells, or PBMCs.

As processed by the authors: Researchers report that nucleated cell counts were estimated from reference gene primer amplification. The method was immunoSEQ multiplex PCR; TCRdb's version includes in-frame clones alone and lacks a portion of them. V and J calls and clone size follow that table, whereas D and trimming were derived from the DNA. The data show about 81,000 clones, around nine tenths seen once. The chain employs TRBV10-3 and TRBJ1-1, with a weak D call TRBD1 (5 bases). Sequenced material: peripheral blood. The sequence derives from a man between 65 and 85 years old with active or convalescent COVID-19. The CDR3 is CAISEWGGAEAFF. As DNA, the CDR3 is TGTGCCATCAGTGAGTGGGGGGGGGCTGAAGCTTTCTTT.